This T cell receptor beta chain was sequenced during a study of blood T cells in healthy people across ages (dated by TCRdb to about 2015). For the wider study: Template switching captured roughly one uniquely barcoded TCR beta cDNA molecule per two T cells in model experiments. Using deep sequencing normalized with unique cDNA molecular identifiers, the study measured how TCR beta repertoire diversity changes with age. The donors were split into four age groups: young (average around 15 years), middle-aged (39), aged (approximately 60) and long-lived (under 85). To avoid experimental bias, donors of different ages were spread randomly across the sequencing lanes. Two additional independent replicas of 1 million unique cDNA reads from the same blood draw were analyzed for two donors (one aged 18 to 30 and one aged 80 or older).

In regard to this clonotype: Its antigen has not been determined. No much larger clonotype is one base removed from it; base qualities were not supplied.

Overall study outcomes, separate from this receptor: As age increased, observed TCR beta diversity per million T cells dropped in a roughly linear way, and a significant reduction was already evident by age around 41. Because donor CMV infection status was unknown, age-related changes in expanded clonotypes were potentially confounded. Conclusive comparison of naive and antigen-experienced compartments was prevented by the profiling of bulk unsorted PBMCs. Estimates of total diversity based on one million sequenced T cells were regarded as lower bounds and as underestimates. A strong correlation was found between observed TCR beta diversity and the percentage of naive T cells measured by flow cytometry. Compared with the aged group, more naive CD4+ T cells, fewer expanded clones and increased TCR diversity were shown by the long-lived group, suggesting age selection.

Donors were roughly 40 systemically healthy Caucasian individuals from Russia aged 6 to 90 years. Each donor gave around 9.9 milliliters of peripheral blood, collected into EDTA-treated Vacutainer tubes. PBMCs were isolated by Ficoll-Paque density-gradient centrifugation, with at least 6 million obtained per sample. Total RNA was extracted from PBMCs with Trizol reagent, with at least 5.5 micrograms obtained per sample. For every donor, flow cytometry on a PBMC aliquot measured the percentage of naive CD45RAhigh/CD27high T cells. The receptor library was made with 5' RACE. These reads were obtained on an Illumina HiSeq 2500. A second PCR of roughly 7 to 11 cycles was performed with a sample-barcoded 5' primer and a J-beta primer mix. A template-switch 5' adaptor carrying 12 random nucleotides introduced a unique molecular identifier onto each TCR beta cDNA molecule. Each sample yielded at least 2.5 million CDR3-containing paired-end reads. The Mint cDNA synthesis kit, primed by a TRBC-specific oligonucleotide, was used to synthesize first-strand cDNA from all RNA. Following uracil-DNA glycosylase treatment, all cDNA underwent a first 18-cycle PCR with the universal primers M1SS and BC2_uni_R. Turning to the authors' computational methods: For normalization, 1 million high-quality reads, each with a distinct molecular identifier, were randomly selected from each sample. Instead of being binned into consensus sequences, reads that shared molecular identifiers were thrown out. MiTCR, with a Q25 quality threshold and the strictest error-elimination algorithm, was used for CDR3 identification, clonotype clustering and error correction. Lower-bound total TCR beta diversity was estimated with a nonparametric unseen species model using Euler transformation. TCRdb reran the public reads through fastp at Q25 and MiXCR, keeping productive beta chains. Every entry covers one CDR3 protein and lists the most common genes and DNA from its rows. Clone size and V and J calls follow TCRdb, not the original study. For this sample there are approximately 770,000 distinct CDR3 sequences; more than 45% appear just once. Of the sample, around 20% falls within the top ten clones.

The clonotype was recovered from a man under 40 in good health. The sample comprised blood.

CDR3 reads: CASRPGEAGVYEQYF. The DNA reads TGTGCCAGCAGACCCGGCGAGGCTGGAGTCTACGAGCAGTACTTC. Rearrangement joined TRBV5-5 to TRBJ2-5, with the D gene not clear enough to name. The J call may be wrong; the DNA end is better matched by TRBJ2-7. For CDR1 and CDR2, the germline V gene (reference sequence) lists SGHKS and YYEKEE. From the cysteine up to the phenylalanine, the CDR3 has a length of 15 residues. Of the read, only the CDR3 DNA is kept; its 45 bases are in frame from base 1.